The TCR beta chain under discussion was sequenced for a study of T cells after yellow fever vaccination. Germline CDR1 and CDR2: DFQATT and SNEGSKA (reference sequence). Trimming took 0 bases from V and 7 from J, leaving 10 bases between them. The CDR3 is 13 amino acids. This clonotype was counted only a few times. TCRdb reprocessed the 5' RACE reads via MiXCR and lists one record per CDR3 protein. The profile shows fewer than 400,000 distinct CDR3 sequences, 6% to 8% of them singletons. This TCR derives from a man aged 30 to 39 who received the YFV17D yellow fever vaccine. Sequencing used PBMCs, obtained 5 days after the yellow fever booster vaccination. This chain links TRBV20-1 with TRBJ2-1; D is unclear. CDR3 bases: TGCAGTGCTAGAGACCCTGGATCAAATGAGCAGTTCTTC. Protein sequence: CSARDPGSNEQFF.